Listed below are T cell receptor beta chains from one sample, sequenced in a study of blood T cell repertoires in COVID-19. Sequenced by immunoSEQ multiplex PCR; TCRdb stores in-frame clones only, minus some. The table records 85,000 to 130,000 clones, roughly four fifths of them present only once. What was sequenced was peripheral blood. Receptors were obtained from a woman aged 55-75 years with acute or convalescent COVID-19. Each CDR3 is given without its conserved first and last residue. Size is omitted from some rows. Given values are once, few, many or a class for expanded clones.

>TRBV5-4|TRBJ1-1|.
ASSSKGQAGTEAF
>TRBV7-9|TRBJ1-1|.
ASSPQGALGEAF
>TRBV7-3|TRBJ2-3|.
ASSLGTSGILGDTQY
>TRBV5-1|TRBJ1-6|.
ASSLVPASLNSPLH
>TRBV19|TRBJ2-3|.
ASSVGGSTDTQY
>TRBV19|TRBJ2-7|.
ASSELAVDVYEQY
>TRBV6-6|TRBJ2-2|.
ASSYLAGGTGELF
>TRBV3-1/TRBV3-2|TRBJ1-4|.
ASSQDTLVRGTNEKLF
>TRBV27|TRBJ2-7|.
ASSRLPGGGLTYEQY
>TRBV28|TRBJ2-4|.
ASSLGRAPATSKNIQY
>TRBV5-6|TRBJ1-1|few
ASSFRGGTEAF
>TRBV7-6|TRBJ2-5|.
ASSPRTRRGQETQY
>TRBV28|TRBJ1-2|.
ASRQGGANYGYT
>TRBV30|TRBJ2-6|.
AWSRGQGANVLT
>TRBV28|TRBJ2-3|.
ASSSPGTGVENTQY
>TRBV7-9|TRBJ1-5|.
ASTSDIDNQPQH
>TRBV6-6|TRBJ2-1|.
ASSHPGGSGYNEQF
>TRBV11-2|TRBJ2-1|.
ASSLVVGLGNNEQF
>TRBV19|TRBJ1-5|.
ASSLTGAAYYQPQH
>TRBV5-1|TRBJ1-1|.
ASSLQGRAEAF
>TRBV18|TRBJ2-1|few
ASSPLSGRPPDEQF
>TRBV7-7|TRBJ2-3|.
ASSLLDSSTDTQY
>TRBV7-6|TRBJ1-5|few
ASSFGGFNQPQH
>TRBV5-5|TRBJ1-5|.
ASSFIDYSNQPQH
>TRBV19|TRBJ2-5|.
ASSITGEETQY
>TRBV7-8|TRBJ2-5|few
ASSLTRASRRETQY
>TRBV7-8|TRBJ1-1|.
ASSLAVLAVPNTEAF
>TRBV27|TRBJ1-2|few
ASSKGQGGGYT
>TRBV21-1|TRBJ1-2|.
ASRVRAWNGYT
>TRBV10-1|TRBJ2-7|once
ARSLGAGVNEQY
>TRBV3-1/TRBV3-2|TRBJ2-7|.
ASSQFLTSEQY
>TRBV29-1|TRBJ1-1|.
SGQGSLNTEAF
>TRBV5-4|TRBJ2-3|.
ASSLDAGGSDTQY
>TRBV5-6|TRBJ2-5|.
ASSSPLNSPSVGTQY
>TRBV18|TRBJ1-5|.
ASSPGSGGDNQPQH
>TRBV11-1|TRBJ2-1|.
ASSLRRLAGENEQF
>TRBV6-5|TRBJ1-6|few
ASSFRQARGSPLH
>TRBV5-4|TRBJ1-3|.
ASSSTTSSGNTIY
>TRBV10-1|TRBJ1-5|.
ASSERAGDDLSNQPQH
>TRBV6-6|TRBJ1-5|once
ASRAGTGARQPQH
>TRBV6-5|TRBJ2-2|.
ASSYTRTAYTGELF